Listed below are T cell receptor beta chains from one sample, sequenced in a study of cytomegalovirus exposure and HLA in healthy donors. Assay used: immunoSEQ multiplex PCR; TCRdb lists only in-frame clones, some missing. The sample includes approximately 150,000 clones, roughly 87% of them seen just once. The specimen was PBMCs. All receptors derive from a man between 18 and 35 years old in good health and CMV-seropositive. Both conserved end residues are part of each CDR3. The D gene is left open where the match is weak. Not every row has a clone size; where given, it reads once, few, many or a size class.

size,V,J,D,CDR3,DNA
once,TRBV4-1,TRBJ1-5,-,CASSQAGGPGQPQHF,TGCGCCAGCAGCCAAGCGGGGGGGCCGGGGCAGCCCCAGCATTTT
-,TRBV5-1,TRBJ2-1,TRBD2,CASRASGGPYNEQFF,TGCGCCAGCAGGGCATCGGGAGGACCCTACAATGAGCAGTTCTTC
-,TRBV29-1,TRBJ1-1,-,CSVSEHLTEAFF,TGCAGCGTTAGCGAACATCTCACTGAAGCTTTCTTT
once,TRBV28,TRBJ1-3,TRBD1,CASSSLLGGASSGNTIYF,TGTGCCAGCAGTTCTTTATTAGGGGGCGCCAGCTCTGGAAACACCATATATTTT
-,TRBV28,TRBJ2-7,-,CASSWGLEQYF,TGTGCCAGCAGTTGGGGGCTTGAGCAGTACTTC
once,TRBV19,TRBJ1-1,-,CASSIGMNTEAFF,TGTGCCAGTAGTATAGGTATGAACACTGAAGCTTTCTTT
once,TRBV30,TRBJ2-7,TRBD2,CAWSPVAGGPYEQYF,TGTGCCTGGAGCCCCGTAGCGGGAGGGCCGTACGAGCAGTACTTC
-,TRBV5-1,TRBJ2-5,TRBD2,CASSPGGSGGQETQYF,TGCGCCAGCAGCCCCGGTGGTAGCGGGGGACAAGAGACCCAGTACTTC
-,TRBV5-1,TRBJ2-7,TRBD1,CASSFTTGGSYEQYF,TGCGCCAGCAGCTTCACGACAGGGGGCTCCTACGAGCAGTACTTC
once,TRBV19,TRBJ2-1,TRBD2,CASSSRLAAYNEQFF,TGTGCCAGTAGTTCTCGACTAGCGGCTTACAATGAGCAGTTCTTC
-,TRBV19,TRBJ1-3,TRBD1,CASSPTARDRISGNTIYF,TGTGCCAGTAGTCCCACTGCCAGGGACAGAATCAGTGGAAACACCATATATTTT
-,TRBV19,TRBJ2-2,TRBD2,CASTMGGSGELFF,TGTGCCAGTACCATGGGAGGGAGCGGGGAGCTGTTTTTT
-,TRBV5-4,TRBJ2-7,-,CASSLGAFYEQYF,TGTGCCAGCAGCTTAGGAGCTTTCTACGAGCAGTACTTC
-,TRBV6-1,TRBJ2-5,-,CASSEGRGQPNQYF,TGTGCCAGCAGTGAAGGCAGGGGTCAACCCAACCAGTACTTC
-,TRBV25-1,TRBJ1-6,-,CASSESPGSGSPLHF,TGTGCCAGCAGTGAATCGCCAGGGAGCGGGTCACCCCTCCACTTT
-,TRBV27,TRBJ1-5,-,CASSFEGRAGNQPQHF,TGTGCCAGCAGTTTTGAAGGCAGGGCCGGCAATCAGCCCCAGCATTTT
-,TRBV6-5,TRBJ2-7,-,CASLTWEGGSYEQYF,TGTGCCAGCCTGACATGGGAGGGGGGCTCCTACGAGCAGTACTTC
once,TRBV18,TRBJ2-3,TRBD1,CASSRGQGGRTDTQYF,TGTGCCAGCTCACGCGGACAGGGGGGAAGAACAGATACGCAGTATTTT
-,TRBV27,TRBJ1-1,TRBD1,CASSLYRGRGSEAFF,TGTGCCAGCAGTTTGTACAGGGGGCGCGGCTCTGAAGCTTTCTTT
-,TRBV4-1,TRBJ2-1,-,CASSQAGTARQFF,TGCGCCAGCAGCCAAGCGGGAACCGCCAGGCAGTTCTTC
-,TRBV30,TRBJ2-1,-,CAWSVRVGALNEQFF,TGTGCCTGGAGTGTACGTGTGGGAGCTCTGAATGAGCAGTTCTTC
-,TRBV19,TRBJ1-5,-,CASSISGQYSNQPQHF,TGTGCCAGTAGTATAAGCGGACAGTATAGCAATCAGCCCCAGCATTTT
-,TRBV10-3,TRBJ2-1,-,CAISESAGDRYNEQFF,TGTGCCATCAGTGAGTCAGCAGGGGACCGCTACAATGAGCAGTTCTTC
once,TRBV5-6,TRBJ1-2,-,CASSPEASAANYGYTF,TGTGCCAGCAGCCCGGAGGCCTCAGCAGCTAACTATGGCTACACCTTC
once,TRBV18,TRBJ1-2,TRBD1,CASSPPQGANYGYTF,TGTGCCAGCTCACCACCGCAGGGGGCGAACTATGGCTACACCTTC
-,TRBV10-1,TRBJ2-7,TRBD2,CASSVGNSGRTREQYF,TGCGCCAGCAGTGTGGGAAATAGCGGGAGAACGCGAGAGCAGTACTTC
-,TRBV29-1,TRBJ1-1,-,CSGRGAHPEAFF,TGCAGCGGGCGGGGGGCGCACCCTGAAGCTTTCTTT
once,TRBV5-1,TRBJ1-1,TRBD1,CASSASGGRGAFF,TGCGCCAGCAGCGCGTCAGGGGGCCGGGGCGCTTTCTTT
-,TRBV28,TRBJ1-1,TRBD1,CASSLDRVDTEAFF,TGTGCCAGCAGCCTGGACAGGGTGGACACTGAAGCTTTCTTT
-,TRBV28,TRBJ2-7,TRBD1,CASSPTSGQGPYEQYF,TGTGCCAGCAGTCCCACATCCGGACAGGGCCCCTACGAGCAGTACTTC
-,TRBV9,TRBJ2-1,TRBD2,CASSVGGLAVYNEQFF,TGTGCCAGCAGCGTAGGCGGACTAGCGGTTTACAATGAGCAGTTCTTC
-,TRBV28,TRBJ1-1,-,CASSLFSGGIMNTEAFF,TGTGCCAGCAGTTTATTTAGTGGGGGCATCATGAACACTGAAGCTTTCTTT